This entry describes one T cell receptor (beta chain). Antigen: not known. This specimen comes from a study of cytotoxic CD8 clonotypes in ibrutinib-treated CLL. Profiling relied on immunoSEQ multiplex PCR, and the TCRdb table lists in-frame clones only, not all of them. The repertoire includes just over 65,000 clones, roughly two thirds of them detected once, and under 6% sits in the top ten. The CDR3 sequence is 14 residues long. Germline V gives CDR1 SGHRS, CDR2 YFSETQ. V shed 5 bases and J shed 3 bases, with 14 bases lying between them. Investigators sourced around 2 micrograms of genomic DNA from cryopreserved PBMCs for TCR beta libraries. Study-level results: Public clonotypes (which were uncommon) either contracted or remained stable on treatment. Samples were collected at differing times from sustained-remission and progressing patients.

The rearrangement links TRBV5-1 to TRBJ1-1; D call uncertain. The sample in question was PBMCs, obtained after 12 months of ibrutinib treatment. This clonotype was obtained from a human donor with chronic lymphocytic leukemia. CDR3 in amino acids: CASRVRTFHTEAFF. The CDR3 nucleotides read TGCGCCAGCAGGGTCAGGACCTTCCACACTGAAGCTTTCTTT.